This TCR beta chain was identified in a study of cytomegalovirus exposure and HLA in healthy donors. The CDR3 runs to 13 residues. The ends were cut back, 7 bases at V and 0 bases at J, with 9 bases in the middle. CDR1 and CDR2 (germline): LNHDA, SQIVND (reference sequence). Notes on the study in general: The classifier was said to identify cytomegalovirus status with high specificity and sensitivity.

The PCR employed 60 Vbeta primers together with 13 Jbeta primers. Only in-frame clones appear in the TCRdb table, and some are missing; sequencing was by immunoSEQ multiplex PCR. The sample contains 120,000 or so clones, around two thirds of which appear only once. To note about this clone: Its antigen is not known.

This chain joins TRBV19 and TRBJ2-5, with D possibly matching TRBD2 (6 bases). Sample: PBMCs. The receptor was derived from a woman aged 40 to 49 in good health and CMV-seropositive. The CDR3: CASTRGNQETQYF. CDR3 coding DNA: TGTGCCAGTACCCGGGGGAACCAAGAGACCCAGTACTTC.